This T cell receptor (beta chain) was identified during a study of blood T cell repertoires in COVID-19 (dated by TCRdb to 2018 to 2020). Some background on the complete study: Collaborator samples came from the United States, Italy and Spain and covered acute and convalescent phases of COVID-19. HLA class I and class II types, where available, came from metadata supplied by the sample provider rather than from assay-based typing. The repertoires were released in a freely available public database meant as a resource for research on the immune response to SARS-CoV-2. Samples came from the ongoing ImmuneRACE study (first 160 participants) plus 1,254 subjects from 6 global collaborators. Subjects who had been exposed to COVID-19, were actively infected with it, or had recovered from it provided the deeply sampled blood TCRbeta repertoires that made up the dataset. Nearly every sample came with metadata listing a de-identified subject ID, COVID-19 status, age in years and sex. The material from the prospective study consisted of cDNA or gDNA derived from T cells, B-cell-depleted T cells, or PBMCs.

The collaborating institutions used their own protocols to collect whole blood in K2EDTA tubes. Collaborator samples were shipped for TCRbeta analysis as frozen whole blood, isolated PBMCs, or DNA extracted from either sample type. With regard to this clone: The specificity of this receptor is unknown. Base qualities were left out, and no much larger clone turns up one base away.

Overall study results and their limits: The quantity of clinical and demographic metadata differed by source and by participant and was supplied without curation.

CDR1 and CDR2, looked up from the germline V gene, are KGHSH and LQKENI. From its cysteine to its phenylalanine, the CDR3 spans 17 amino acids. Just CDR3 DNA is preserved here, 51 bases in frame from base 1. The germline V and J ends show losses of 0 bases and 0 bases respectively, and no gene match explains 5 bases of the junction. TCRbeta CDR3 regions were amplified from genomic DNA using the immunoSEQ Assay, a bias-controlled multiplex PCR. As for the authors' bioinformatics: The number of nucleated cells in each sample was estimated by amplification of reference gene primers within the assay. To quantify the absolute abundance of each unique TCRbeta CDR3 rearrangement, sequence reads were collapsed and filtered. Productive Simpson clonality was computed per sample as the square root of Simpson's diversity index over productive rearrangements. As stored in TCRdb, this immuneACCESS dataset retains in-frame rearrangements with V and J assigned. A fraction of the clones does not appear; measured against another copy, unresolved V genes explain less than half of the discrepancy, and the remainder lacks a known reason. V and J calls and clone size are those listed in that table; D and trimming were worked out from the DNA. This sample has some 230,000 clones in its table, and approximately 80% of those were observed once. The ten largest clones take up about 7.4% of the sample.

This sequence was found in a woman aged 45-59 years with acute or convalescent COVID-19. This chain joins TRBV18 to TRBJ1-3; TRBD1 lines up with 7 middle nucleotides. Sequenced material: peripheral blood. CDR3 protein: CASSPPSGQSSGNTIYF. Read as DNA, the sequence is TGTGCCAGCTCACCACCATCGGGACAGAGCTCTGGAAACACCATATATTTT.